One T cell receptor (beta chain) is described in this entry. The antigen remains unidentified. The data belong to a study of CD8+ T cells in alopecia areata. The sequencing template was cDNA reverse transcribed from extracted RNA. This table comes from immunoSEQ multiplex PCR, and its TCRdb copy is limited to in-frame clones, with some not included. In the table there are about 110,000 clones, approximately 59% of which are singletons. Looked up from germline, CDR1 is WSHSY and CDR2 is SAAADI. The V gene end was trimmed by 6 bases and the J gene end by 6 bases; junction bases not matched to a gene: 13. The CDR3 extends over 15 amino acids. Overall study results and limits: Although TCR sharing was seen in mice, sharing across patients was less clear, possibly for HLA-related reasons. Resident alphabeta T-cell populations of normal skin are likewise subject to sequencing in scalp samples. Alopecia totalis/universalis scalp especially showed more expanded CD8+ clones than normal scalp.

V and J are TRBV10-2 and TRBJ2-7; 8 bases are a match to TRBD1. The clonotype originates from a human donor in good health. Sequencing input: CD8+ T cells sorted from blood. DNA of the CDR3: TGCGCCAGCAGGGCTGGACAGGGTAACTATCGCGAGCAGTACTTC. Translated: CASRAGQGNYREQYF.